Listed here are 18 T cell receptor beta chains from one sample, sequenced in a study of shared T cell receptors in the human thymus. Assay: immunoSEQ multiplex PCR; the TCRdb copy retains only in-frame clones and omits some. There are 630,000 or so clones in the sample; 80% to 90% occur only once, and 0.009% to 0.0095% lies in the top ten. The same sample was also studied in work on human thymus T cells.

Material for sequencing was thymocytes. The receptors derive from a boy under two years old with a congenital heart defect.

The V gene is TRBV10-1, the J gene TRBJ2-7; TRBD1 aligns across 7 bases. The CDR3 contains 14 residues. Losses at the gene ends were 4 bases for V and 0 bases for J; bases not matched to a gene: 3. Germline CDR1 is WNHNN and CDR2 is SYGVQD (reference sequence). The DNA for the CDR3 is TGCGCCAGCAGTGGTGGACAGGACTCCTACGAGCAGTACTTC. The encoded protein is CASSGGQDSYEQYF.

This chain joins TRBV5-6 and TRBJ2-4; 7 nucleotides align to TRBD1. CDR1 is SGHDT and CDR2 is YYEEEE in the germline V gene. V gave up 3 bases and J gave up 2 bases; unmatched junction bases: 11. The CDR3 totals 17 residues. The CDR3 nucleotides are TGTGCCAGCAGCTCGGTAACCCAGGGGGAAACCAAAAACATTCAGTACTTC. Translation gives CASSSVTQGETKNIQYF.

The rearrangement joins TRBV28 to TRBJ2-3; a possible D gene is TRBD2 (6 bases). Trimming pared 10 bases from V and 3 bases from J, leaving 20 bases between. Germline CDR1 and CDR2: MDHEN and SYDVKM. The CDR3 totals 15 residues. The chain's CDR3 is CATVPGVGSTDTQYF. The CDR3 DNA reads TGTGCCACCGTACCGGGGGTAGGGAGTACAGATACGCAGTATTTT.

The chain has TRBV2 and TRBJ2-3; 7 positions match TRBD2. The CDR3 spans 16 residues. V was clipped by 7 bases and J by 0 bases; unmatched bases: 10. Germline V gives CDR1 SNHLY, CDR2 FYNNEI. The CDR3 DNA sequence: TGTGCCAGCAACCCACTGAGCGGGGCTAGCACAGATACGCAGTATTTT. Translation gives CASNPLSGASTDTQYF.

The chain combines TRBV9 with TRBJ2-4; D unclear. Germline V gives CDR1 SGDLS, CDR2 YYNGEE. V was pared by 0 bases and J by 0 bases, with 7 bases between. The CDR3 runs 15 residues. As DNA, the CDR3 is TGTGCCAGCAGCGTAGACCCGGTAGCCAAAAACATTCAGTACTTC. It translates to CASSVDPVAKNIQYF. Full variable domain (outside the CDR3, taken from reference TRBV9 and TRBJ2-4): DSGVTQTPKHLITATGQRVTLRCSPRSGDLSVYWYQQSLDQGLQFLIQYYNGEERAKGNILERFSAQQFPDLHSELNLSSLELGDSALYFCASSVDPVAKNIQYFGAGTRLSVL.

The chain links TRBV19 to TRBJ2-1; 10 nucleotides align to TRBD2. Per the germline V gene, CDR1 is LNHDA and CDR2 is SQIVND (reference sequence). The V segment lost 3 bases and the J segment 7 bases; nucleotides outside the gene matches: 15. The CDR3 is made up of 18 amino acids. Here the CDR3 reads CASSMWTRLAGERNEQFF. The CDR3 DNA follows: TGTGCCAGTAGTATGTGGACCCGGCTAGCGGGAGAGAGGAATGAGCAGTTCTTC.

The gene calls are TRBV28 and TRBJ1-1; D may be TRBD1 (6 bases). The CDR3 totals 13 residues. Looked up from germline, CDR1 is MDHEN and CDR2 is SYDVKM. V lost 8 bases to trimming and J lost 10 bases, with 20 bases between them. The CDR3 protein is CASFRRGALGAFF. For the CDR3, the DNA is TGTGCCAGCTTTCGCCGGGGGGCTCTCGGAGCTTTCTTT.

Concerning this clone: Other nucleotide sequences from this sample produce the same CDR3. The CDR3 here is CASSPTGLMQSPLHF. The DNA of the CDR3 is TGTGCCAGTAGTCCGACAGGGCTAATGCAGTCACCCCTCCACTTT. The gene calls are TRBV19 and TRBJ1-6; TRBD1 agrees at 7 bases. CDR1 is LNHDA, CDR2 SQIVND, per germline (reference sequence). V lost 5 bases, J lost 10 bases, and 11 bases stayed unmatched. This CDR3 comprises 15 residues.

The chain links TRBV5-1 to TRBJ2-3; a weak D match, TRBD2 (7 bases). Between the trimmed V and J ends, which lost 0 bases and 2 bases, there was a span of 13 bases. Per germline, CDR1 SGHRS and CDR2 YFSETQ. The CDR3 runs to 16 residues. The CDR3 DNA reads as TGCGCCAGCAGCTTGGACGGGGGGCGGTCCACAGATACGCAGTATTTT. This gives the protein CASSLDGGRSTDTQYF.

The CDR3 reads CASSQESGGTSVAYEQYF. CDR3 in DNA: TGCGCCAGCAGCCAAGAAAGTGGTGGGACTAGCGTCGCCTACGAGCAGTACTTC. The rearrangement uses TRBV4-3 and TRBJ2-7, with 10 positions matching TRBD2. The V gene end was trimmed by 0 bases and the J gene end by 2 bases; junction bases not matched to a gene: 10. In germline, CDR1 is LGHNA, CDR2 YSLEER. The CDR3 loop spans 18 amino acids.

The rearrangement joins TRBV4-1 to TRBJ2-7; the match to TRBD1 covers 9 bases. Germline V CDR1 and CDR2: MGHRA, YSYEKL. The CDR3 spans 18 residues. V lost 1 base to trimming and J lost 7 bases; unmatched junction nucleotides: 17. The CDR3 here is CASSQVGQGRKGVWEQYF. CDR3 coding DNA: TGCGCCAGCAGCCAAGTGGGACAGGGACGTAAAGGGGTGTGGGAGCAGTACTTC.

J is TRBJ2-2 and V is TRBV4-3, with 12 nucleotides matching TRBD2. Per the germline V gene, CDR1 is LGHNA and CDR2 is YSLEER. The CDR3 loop spans 18 amino acids. Trimming removed 0 bases from V and 5 bases from J; junction bases left unmatched: 7. The CDR3 loop reads CASSQDRGGLAGTGELFF. As DNA, the CDR3 is TGCGCCAGCAGCCAAGATCGGGGGGGACTAGCGGGTACCGGGGAGCTGTTTTTT.

This chain links TRBV12-5 with TRBJ2-6; 9 bases fit TRBD1. Trimming removed 2 bases from V and 2 bases from J; junction bases left unmatched: 4. The length of the CDR3 is 17 residues. Germline CDR1 is LGHNT and CDR2 is FRNRAP. The CDR3 protein is CASGLQTGGTGANVLTF. Here the CDR3 DNA reads TGTGCTAGTGGTTTGCAGACAGGGGGGACTGGGGCCAACGTCCTGACTTTC.

CDR3 sequence (DNA): TGTGCCAGCAGTTTTAGCGGGGCTTCCTACGAGCAGTACTTC. Protein product: CASSFSGASYEQYF. The chain is built from TRBV27 and TRBJ2-7; 8 bases are a match to TRBD2. Germline CDR1 and CDR2: MNHEY and SMNVEV (reference sequence). J gave up 1 base and V 3 bases, and 2 bases lay outside the gene matches. The CDR3 has 14 amino acids.

This chain links TRBV18 with TRBJ2-1, with D perhaps TRBD1 (5 bases). This CDR3 is 15 amino acids long. Germline V gives CDR1 KGHSH, CDR2 LQKENI. V lost 3 bases, J lost 8 bases, and 17 bases lay in between. CDR3 amino acids: CASSPPLGAPHEQFF. CDR3 sequence (DNA): TGTGCCAGCTCACCCCCCCTTGGGGCGCCCCATGAGCAGTTCTTC.

Only one count was recorded for this clone. V is TRBV4-3 and J is TRBJ2-5, with D perhaps matching TRBD2 (6 bases). Germline loops: CDR1 LGHNA, CDR2 YSLEER. V was trimmed by 4 bases and J by 2 bases, leaving 20 bases between them. The CDR3 contains 17 residues. The CDR3 here is CASSRDHSRGSQETQYF. The CDR3, as DNA: TGCGCCAGCAGCCGAGATCATTCGCGGGGAAGTCAAGAGACCCAGTACTTC.

The genes are TRBV4-3 and TRBJ2-7, with 11 bases matching TRBD1. Trimming cost V 3 bases and J 8 bases; bases outside gene matches: 12. CDR3 length equals 16 residues. Germline V gene data show CDR1 as LGHNA and CDR2 as YSLEER. Here the CDR3 reads CASSHLPGTGGRKQYF. The CDR3 DNA is TGCGCCAGCAGCCACCTACCCGGGACAGGGGGAAGGAAGCAGTACTTC.

This chain connects TRBV5-4 to TRBJ2-1; 13 nucleotides align to TRBD2. CDR1 is SGHNT, CDR2 YYREEE, per germline (reference sequence). CDR3 length: 15 residues. V was pared by 4 bases and J by 5 bases, with 3 bases of the junction left unmatched. The CDR3 nucleotides read TGTGCCAGCAGCCCGGGACTAGCGGGGAACAATGAGCAGTTCTTC. Protein product: CASSPGLAGNNEQFF.